One and the same sample provided the 22 T cell receptor beta chains below, sequenced in a study of blood T cell repertoires in COVID-19. Generated by immunoSEQ multiplex PCR, the TCRdb table keeps only in-frame clones and is missing some. The sample contains roughly 360,000 clones, 81% of which appear only once. Sequencing was done on a sample of peripheral blood. These receptors all come from a human donor with acute or convalescent COVID-19. The donor label of this sample is uncertain.

This chain connects TRBV5-1 to TRBJ1-1; the match to TRBD1 covers 8 bases. The CDR3 has 16 residues. V dropped 1 base and J dropped 1; count of bases not matched to a gene: 6. Germline V gene lookup returns CDR1 SGHRS and CDR2 YFSETQ. CDR3 sequence: CASSLPTGTGNTEAFF. The DNA for the CDR3 is TGCGCCAGCAGCTTGCCGACCGGGACAGGGAACACTGAAGCTTTCTTT.

This clone has a single count. V gene TRBV11-3 combines with J gene TRBJ2-1, with TRBD2 identical over 7 bases. J lost 8 bases, V lost 5 bases, and 6 bases had no gene match. The CDR3 is 13 residues long. The germline V gene has CDR1 SGHNT and CDR2 YENEEA. DNA of the CDR3: TGTGCCAGCAGCGCGGTCCGGGGGGATGAGCAGTTCTTC. Translating it yields CASSAVRGDEQFF.

The rearrangement links TRBV28 to TRBJ1-5; D is uncertain. CDR1 and CDR2 (germline): MDHEN, SYDVKM. V lost 6 bases and J lost 5, with 11 bases in between. This CDR3 comprises 13 residues. The CDR3, as DNA: TGTGCCAGCAGAAGAACAGTATATCAGCCCCAGCATTTT. This translates into CASRRTVYQPQHF.

The table lists this clone with a few counts. V gene TRBV5-6 combines with J gene TRBJ2-5; the D gene is possibly TRBD2 (5 bases). The CDR3 spans 16 residues. Germline loops: CDR1 SGHDT, CDR2 YYEEEE. Trimming took off 6 bases at V and 0 bases at J, with 18 bases between the two ends. The DNA of the CDR3 is TGTGCCAGCAACCTTGGGCTAGCACTGTACCAAGAGACCCAGTACTTC. Translated: CASNLGLALYQETQYF.

The chain links TRBV7-2 to TRBJ2-1; tentatively, D is TRBD2 (6 bases). CDR1 and CDR2 (germline): SGHTA, FQGNSA. Deletions cut 1 base from V and 6 bases from J, with 10 bases between. The CDR3 is made up of 14 amino acids. In nucleotides, the CDR3 is TGTGCCAGCAGCTTAGGGGCGGGGCGCAATGAGCAGTTCTTC. Amino acid sequence: CASSLGAGRNEQFF.

This clone was recorded once. This chain links TRBV19 with TRBJ1-5; D gene uncertain. V was trimmed by 5 bases and J by 7 bases, leaving 6 bases between them. Germline values: CDR1 LNHDA, CDR2 SQIVND (reference sequence). The CDR3 extends over 11 amino acids. CDR3 residues: CASSSGQPQHF. CDR3 bases: TGTGCCAGTAGTTCGGGGCAGCCCCAGCATTTT. The variable domain in full, completed from reference TRBV19 and TRBJ1-5, reads DGGITQSPKYLFRKEGQNVTLSCEQNLNHDAMYWYRQDPGQGLRLIYYSQIVNDFQKGDIAEGYSVSREKKESFPLTVTSAQKNPTAFYLCASSSGQPQHFGDGTRLSIL.

This clone has a handful of counts. V usage is TRBV18 and J usage is TRBJ2-5; 7 bases map to TRBD1. V lost 5 bases to trimming and J lost 2 bases; unmatched junction nucleotides: 2. The CDR3 consists of 13 residues. Germline V CDR1 and CDR2: KGHSH, LQKENI. In DNA, the CDR3 is TGTGCCAGCTCATCGGGACAGCAAGAGACCCAGTACTTC. Protein: CASSSGQQETQYF.

The CDR3 region has the DNA TGCGCCAGCAGCCCAACGGGACAGATCGCGAACACCGGGGAGCTGTTTTTT. Its protein product is CASSPTGQIANTGELFF. V usage is TRBV5-1 and J usage is TRBJ2-2; TRBD1 aligns across 7 bases. Germline loops: CDR1 SGHRS, CDR2 YFSETQ. This CDR3 spans 17 amino acids. V was clipped by 4 bases and J by 0 bases; unmatched bases: 9.

In DNA form, the CDR3 reads TGTGCCAGCAGTTTGGAGGTTCGAGGGACTGAAGCTTTCTTT. Translating it yields CASSLEVRGTEAFF. The chain uses TRBV28 and TRBJ1-1; D is unresolved. The germline V gene encodes CDR1 MDHEN and CDR2 SYDVKM. V was clipped by 3 bases and J by 5 bases, with 13 bases between them. The CDR3 has 14 residues.

In its sample, this clone was seen a few times. The V call is TRBV30, the J call TRBJ2-1; 7 positions match TRBD2. The length of the CDR3 is 15 residues. V lost 3 bases and J lost 6; bases outside the gene matches: 11. Germline assignment: CDR1 GTSNPN and CDR2 SVGIG (reference sequence). The CDR3 is CAWRGSFGLVNEQFF. The CDR3 DNA reads TGTGCCTGGAGGGGTTCTTTCGGACTAGTCAATGAGCAGTTCTTC.

The rearrangement links TRBV20-1 to TRBJ1-6; D might be TRBD1 (5 bases). Germline CDR1 and CDR2: DFQATT and SNEGSKA (reference sequence). The CDR3 extends over 11 amino acids. The V end lost 6 bases, the J end lost 7 bases, and 7 bases lay between the germline ends. This chain's CDR3 is CSAAGNSPLHF. CDR3 in DNA: TGCAGTGCCGCAGGGAATTCACCCCTCCACTTT.

The chain joins TRBV5-1 to TRBJ1-2, with unresolved D. The CDR3 consists of 14 residues. V was cut by 4 bases and J by 5 bases, with 15 bases left in between. Germline CDR1 is SGHRS and CDR2 is YFSETQ. Written as DNA, the CDR3 is TGCGCCAGCAGCCCAAGCCCCGGGTGGTATGGCTACACCTTC. Amino acids: CASSPSPGWYGYTF.

The chain carries TRBV13 and TRBJ2-1; 11 bases align to TRBD2. The junction had 6 bases not matched to a gene; V was cut back by 5 bases and J by 0 bases. This CDR3 has 17 residues. Germline V CDR1 and CDR2: PRHDT, FYEKMQ (reference sequence). The CDR3 loop reads CASSPPTSGSSYNEQFF. The DNA for the CDR3 is TGTGCCAGCAGCCCCCCAACTAGCGGGAGCTCCTACAATGAGCAGTTCTTC.

The chain joins TRBV7-9 to TRBJ1-1, with D maybe TRBD1 (5 bases). Between the trimmed V and J ends, which lost 4 bases and 6 bases, there was a span of 18 bases. Germline V gives CDR1 SEHNR, CDR2 FQNEAQ (reference sequence). This CDR3 spans 15 amino acids. The CDR3 coding sequence is TGTGCCAGCAGCTCTCTATGGGGGGTCCGGGCTGAAGCTTTCTTT. It encodes CASSSLWGVRAEAFF. Combining the CDR3 with reference TRBV7-9 and TRBJ1-1 gives the whole variable domain DTGVSQNPRHKITKRGQNVTFRCDPISEHNRLYWYRQTLGQGPEFLTYFQNEAQLEKSRLLSDRFSAERPKGSFSTLEIQRTEQGDSAMYLCASSSLWGVRAEAFFGQGTRLTVV.

The chain uses TRBV7-9 and TRBJ2-1; no firm D call. This CDR3 spans 14 amino acids. V was trimmed by 3 bases and J by 2 bases, leaving 8 bases between them. The germline CDR1 and CDR2 sequences are SEHNR and FQNEAQ (reference sequence). The CDR3 region has the DNA TGTGCCAGCAGCTTCTCCGGTCCCTACAATGAGCAGTTCTTC. Protein product: CASSFSGPYNEQFF.

This clone was seen just once. The rearrangement joins TRBV5-6 to TRBJ2-7; TRBD2 agrees at 7 bases. The CDR3 is 11 amino acids. The V and J ends lost 3 bases and 8 bases, in that order; junction bases with no gene match: 2. Germline CDR1 reads SGHDT; CDR2 reads YYEEEE. The CDR3 protein is CASSSGGKQYF. The CDR3 bases are TGTGCCAGCAGCTCGGGGGGTAAGCAGTACTTC.

The V and J genes are TRBV4-1 and TRBJ1-2; 8 bases align to TRBD1. Unmatched junction bases numbered 11, after V lost 6 bases and J lost 8 bases. Germline lookup yields CDR1 MGHRA and CDR2 YSYEKL. The CDR3 runs 14 residues. CDR3 protein: CASSQTGAVGGYTF. Written as DNA, the CDR3 is TGCGCCAGCAGTCAGACAGGGGCCGTTGGAGGCTACACCTTC.

This sequence joins TRBV10-2 and TRBJ1-1; the D is unclear. Germline V gene data show CDR1 as WSHSY and CDR2 as SAAADI. V lost 10 bases to trimming and J lost 4 bases, with 10 bases between them. The CDR3 runs 11 residues. The CDR3 loop reads CATRRGTEAFF. The DNA of the CDR3 is TGCGCCACCCGACGGGGCACTGAAGCTTTCTTT.

The genes are TRBV10-1 and TRBJ1-1, with unresolved D. The germline V gene encodes CDR1 WNHNN and CDR2 SYGVQD (reference sequence). V was trimmed by 6 bases and J by 0 bases, leaving 8 bases between them. The CDR3 is 13 amino acids. The CDR3 bases are TGCGCCAGCAGACGGGAGATGAACACTGAAGCTTTCTTT. As protein: CASRREMNTEAFF.

This clone has more than one count but fewer than ten. This sequence joins TRBV7-2 and TRBJ2-3; TRBD2 matches 9 bases. Germline CDR1 reads SGHTA; CDR2 reads FQGNSA. V shed 0 bases and J 3 bases; nucleotides not matched to a gene: 4. This CDR3 region has 16 residues. CDR3 sequence: CASSLASGRKTDTQYF. The CDR3 DNA is TGTGCCAGCAGCTTAGCTAGCGGGAGAAAAACAGATACGCAGTATTTT.

The chain uses TRBV7-2 and TRBJ1-1; 8 bases align to TRBD1. J gave up 10 bases and V 5 bases, and 9 bases lay outside the gene matches. The germline CDR1 and CDR2 sequences are SGHTA and FQGNSA. The CDR3 has 13 residues. The CDR3 loop is CASSGIGQGAAFF. CDR3 nucleotide sequence: TGTGCCAGCAGCGGCATTGGACAGGGTGCAGCTTTCTTT.

CDR3 sequence: CASSPGQGAEKLFF. In nucleotides, the CDR3 is TGTGCCAGCTCACCAGGGCAGGGCGCTGAAAAACTGTTTTTT. V is TRBV18 and J is TRBJ1-4, with D possibly being TRBD1 (5 bases). Per germline, CDR1 KGHSH and CDR2 LQKENI. Trimming pared 2 bases from V and 7 bases from J, leaving 11 bases between. The CDR3 is made up of 14 amino acids. Supplemented by reference TRBV18 and TRBJ1-4, the full variable domain reads NAGVMQNPRHLVRRRGQEARLRCSPMKGHSHVYWYRQLPEEGLKFMVYLQKENIIDESGMPKERFSAEFPKEGPSILRIQQVVRGDSAAYFCASSPGQGAEKLFFGSGTQLSVL.